This T cell receptor beta chain was sequenced for a study of shared clonotypes between healthy human individuals. Looking at the study overall: The donors, a couple of women and a few men, were aged 18 to 49. Each donor contributed plates that comprised three CD4 naive, three CD4 memory, two CD8 naive and one CD8 memory.

Study-level results: Roughly 5% of naive CD4 clonotypes were common to four donors.

This clone has a single count. What it recognizes is unknown. TCRdb's table, derived via immunoSEQ multiplex PCR, lists solely in-frame clones and lacks some. Of some 1,400,000 clones listed, more than 95% are singletons. Input material: naive CD4+ T cells sorted from blood. Subset in this sample: CD45RA+ positively selected. This TCR was sampled from a young man in good health.

The CDR3 bases are TGTGCCAGCAGCGCAATGACAGGGGATGAAAAACTGTTTTTT. Protein sequence: CASSAMTGDEKLFF. The chain combines TRBV11-2 with TRBJ1-4; the match to TRBD1 covers 8 bases. Germline-derived CDR1 and CDR2 are SGHAT and FQNNGV. The CDR3 sequence is 14 residues long. The trim removed 5 bases at V and 6 bases at J, leaving 5 bases unmatched.